This paragraph reports one T cell receptor beta chain. The antigen remains unidentified. Germline lookup yields CDR1 MNHNS and CDR2 SASEGT. The CDR3 runs 12 residues. V was trimmed by 2 bases and J by 8 bases, leaving 9 bases between them. The source of the sample is a study of T cell repertoires in ileal Crohn's disease. Study outcomes and limitations: Clonal expansions were more frequent in active smokers than non-smokers at surgery. Endoscopic recurrence occurred in every patient whose clonality exceeded 26.8%.

This table comes from immunoSEQ multiplex PCR, and its TCRdb copy is limited to in-frame clones, with some not included. The repertoire holds around 14,000 clones, with around three quarters as singletons. The sample was ileal tissue. This clonotype was sampled from an adult with Crohn's disease. J is TRBJ1-1 and V is TRBV6-1; D may be TRBD1 (5 bases). The CDR3 loop reads CASSEWGLEAFF. The CDR3 nucleotides are TGTGCCAGCAGTGAATGGGGACTCGAAGCTTTCTTT.